This T cell receptor beta chain was documented in a study of neurological immune-mediated disorders. Unsorted libraries used 2 million PBMCs kept at -80 degrees C. Findings of the study overall: TCR-beta repertoires seemed private in all groups, with no expanded CDR3 amino acid sequences shared. HTLV-1-associated myelopathy led in TCR clonal expansion, while multiple sclerosis ranked lowest, below healthy controls.

V lost 4 bases and J 1 base, leaving 10 bases between the germline ends. The CDR3 consists of 14 residues. Per the germline V gene, CDR1 is MNHEY and CDR2 is SMNVEV (reference sequence). This clonotype has a count of ten or more. Its cognate antigen is unknown. Synthesis of cDNA used 5'RACE (with 10-nucleotide random UMIs). One entry per CDR3 protein results from TCRdb running MiXCR on the 5' RACE reads. The sample carries about 53,000 distinct CDR3 sequences, around a sixth recorded once. The specimen sequenced was PBMCs. The TCR was taken from a man in his 60s in good health. The chain recombines TRBV27 with TRBJ2-5, with D possibly matching TRBD2 (6 bases). For the CDR3, the DNA is TGTGCCAGCAGTTCGGGGGACTTCCAAGAGACCCAGTACTTC. Translating it yields CASSSGDFQETQYF.